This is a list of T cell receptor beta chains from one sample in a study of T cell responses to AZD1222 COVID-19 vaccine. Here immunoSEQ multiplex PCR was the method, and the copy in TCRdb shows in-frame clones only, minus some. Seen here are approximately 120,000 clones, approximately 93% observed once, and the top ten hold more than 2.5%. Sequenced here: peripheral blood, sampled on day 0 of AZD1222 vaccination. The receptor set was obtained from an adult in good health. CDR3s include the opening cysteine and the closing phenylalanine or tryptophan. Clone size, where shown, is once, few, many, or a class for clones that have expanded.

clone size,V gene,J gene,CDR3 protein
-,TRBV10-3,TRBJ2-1,CAITKGLAGGRDEQFF
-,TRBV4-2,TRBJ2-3,CASSLLGLALTDTQYF
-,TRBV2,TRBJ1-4,CASSDRTWGTPEKLFF
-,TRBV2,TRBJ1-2,CASSEATGSYGYTF
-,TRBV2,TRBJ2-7,CASRVQAIYAYEQYF
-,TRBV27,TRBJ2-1,CASSLFFSNEQFF
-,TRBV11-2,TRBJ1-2,CASSPGRLYGYTF
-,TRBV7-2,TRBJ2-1,CASSRDSNEQFF
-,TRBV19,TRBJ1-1,CASRRETGNTEAFF
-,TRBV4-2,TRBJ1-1,CASSQVRAGVAAFF
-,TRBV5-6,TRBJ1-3,CASSLAPSGNTIYF
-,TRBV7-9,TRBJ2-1,CASSLQRPTYNEQFF
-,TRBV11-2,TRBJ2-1,CASSPGTGSGSNEQFF
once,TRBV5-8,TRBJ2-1,CASSLRHTSGRSSYNEQFF
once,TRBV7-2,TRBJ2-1,CASSLGAPPNNEQFF
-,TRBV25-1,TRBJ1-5,CASNRGHQPQHF
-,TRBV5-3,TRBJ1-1,CARSVPRTEAFF
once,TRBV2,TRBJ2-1,CASSEQGGYGKNEQFF
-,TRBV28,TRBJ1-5,CASSANRVFQPQHF
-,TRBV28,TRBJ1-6,CASRTGQSYNSPLHF
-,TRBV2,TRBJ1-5,CASHRVPKQPQHF
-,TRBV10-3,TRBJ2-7,CAISPRDEQYF
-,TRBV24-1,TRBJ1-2,CATSDSRTFNGYTF
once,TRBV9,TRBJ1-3,CASSVGQGRRNTIYF
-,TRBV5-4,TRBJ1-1,CASSWERDTEAFF
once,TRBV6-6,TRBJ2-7,CASSYLGRGEQYF
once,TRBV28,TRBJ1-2,CASRVTGPFWGYTF